Included here is one T cell receptor (beta chain) sequence, with context. The CDR3 loop spans 13 amino acids. Germline V gives CDR1 SGHTA, CDR2 FQGNSA. Between the trimmed V and J ends, which lost 2 bases and 7 bases, there was a span of 9 bases. MiXCR, applied by TCRdb to the 5' RACE reads, yields one record per CDR3 protein. The sample lists just over 60,000 distinct CDR3 sequences; almost 30% were seen once. The chain recombines TRBV7-2 with TRBJ2-1; weak D call: TRBD2 (5 bases). Sample: tumor-infiltrating naive CD4+ T cells sorted from the breast tumor. Subset noted: naive CD4+ T cells, CD4+CD45RA+CD25-. This TCR was recovered from a female donor with breast cancer. The CDR3 region is CASSLMGGNEQFF. The CDR3 coding sequence is TGTGCCAGCAGCTTAATGGGCGGGAATGAGCAGTTCTTC.